This passage covers 9 T cell receptor beta chains from one sample sequenced in a study of T cell responses to AZD1222 COVID-19 vaccine. The data were produced by immunoSEQ multiplex PCR, yet TCRdb's version contains in-frame clones alone and is incomplete. The sample lists roughly 78,000 clones; 80% to 85% were seen once. The sequenced sample was peripheral blood, obtained on day 0 of AZD1222 vaccination. These receptors all come from an adult in good health.

The chain has TRBV5-1 and TRBJ2-1; 14 bases are shared with TRBD2. The CDR3 runs to 15 residues. Germline CDR1 and CDR2: SGHRS and YFSETQ. The ends lost 4 bases at V and 12 bases at J; junction bases unmatched: 9. The CDR3 region is CASSPPGLAGEGQFF. In nucleotides, the CDR3 is TGCGCCAGCAGCCCACCGGGACTAGCGGGAGAAGGGCAGTTCTTC.

The V and J genes are TRBV12-3 or TRBV12-4 and TRBJ1-2; D unresolved. V dropped 5 bases and J dropped 6 bases, with 13 bases sitting between them. The CDR3 loop spans 13 amino acids. For the CDR3, the DNA is TGTGCCAGCAGTCGGACGGGCGGAAATGGCTACACCTTC. Translated, it gives CASSRTGGNGYTF.

The chain links TRBV3-1 (or the pseudogene TRBV3-2) to TRBJ1-1; a possible D gene is TRBD1 (6 bases). Trimming took 0 bases from V and 1 from J, leaving 15 bases between them. CDR3 length: 17 residues. Germline loops: CDR1 LGHDT, CDR2 YNNKEL (reference sequence). This CDR3 reads CASSQDPTGRGNTEAFF. The DNA for the CDR3 is TGTGCCAGCAGCCAAGATCCGACAGGTCGAGGGAACACTGAAGCTTTCTTT.

The V and J genes are TRBV2 and TRBJ2-3; 11 nucleotides match TRBD2. The germline CDR1 and CDR2 sequences are SNHLY and FYNNEI. The CDR3 is made up of 14 amino acids. With 8 bases clipped from V and 6 bases from J, the junction kept 7 bases outside the gene matches. The CDR3 sequence is CASDLAGGPDTQYF. For the CDR3, the DNA is TGTGCCAGCGACTTAGCGGGGGGGCCCGATACGCAGTATTTT.

This clone was seen once. The chain joins TRBV4-3 to TRBJ2-7; D is perhaps TRBD2 (6 bases). Germline V gene data show CDR1 as LGHNA and CDR2 as YSLEER. V was pared by 0 bases and J by 1 base, with 16 bases between. The CDR3 is 17 amino acids. CDR3 in amino acids: CASSQDPVGAGSYEQYF. CDR3 bases: TGCGCCAGCAGCCAAGACCCGGTTGGGGCGGGGTCCTACGAGCAGTACTTC.

The count of this clone is one. CDR3 amino acids: CSASHPTGTGYGYTF. DNA for the CDR3: TGCAGTGCTAGTCACCCGACGGGGACAGGGTATGGCTACACCTTC. The chain combines TRBV20-1 with TRBJ1-2; 9 bases match TRBD1. The CDR3 contains 15 residues. Germline V gives CDR1 DFQATT, CDR2 SNEGSKA (reference sequence). V was pared by 3 bases and J by 5 bases, with 10 bases of the junction left unmatched.

This chain uses TRBV3-1 (or the pseudogene TRBV3-2) with TRBJ2-2; D remains ambiguous. CDR3 length equals 15 residues. CDR1 is LGHDT, CDR2 YNNKEL, per germline (reference sequence). V dropped 7 bases and J dropped 6 bases, with 18 bases sitting between them. CDR3 in DNA: TGTGCCAGCAACTCCCGGTCCCGCCAAGCCGGGGAGCTGTTTTTT. It codes for CASNSRSRQAGELFF.

The chain has TRBV7-8 and TRBJ2-1; the D is unclear. This CDR3 is 13 amino acids long. V lost 2 bases and J lost 6, with 8 bases in between. The germline CDR1 and CDR2 sequences are SGHVS and FQNEAQ. The CDR3 protein is CASSLRYANEQFF. The CDR3 coding sequence is TGTGCCAGCAGCTTACGCTATGCCAATGAGCAGTTCTTC.

J is TRBJ2-3 and V is TRBV18, with TRBD2 matching 13 bases. This CDR3 has 18 residues. V was pared by 2 bases and J by 0 bases, with 5 bases of the junction left unmatched. Per the germline V gene, CDR1 is KGHSH and CDR2 is LQKENI. For the CDR3, the DNA is TGTGCCAGCTCACCAGTACTAGCGGGAGGGCGGAGCACAGATACGCAGTATTTT. Its protein is CASSPVLAGGRSTDTQYF.